This TCR beta chain came from a study of cytomegalovirus exposure and HLA in healthy donors. Whole-study results and caveats: Association of 15,000 to 20,000 TCR beta sequences with HLA alleles was found at 0.05 false discovery rate in a later analysis.

This PCR relied on a set of 60 Vbeta primers and 13 Jbeta primers. The protocol was immunoSEQ multiplex PCR, while the TCRdb copy is restricted to in-frame clones and leaves out a portion. This table has more than 150,000 clones, over 65% appearing once. In regard to this clone: Its specificity is unknown. An end of the junction differs from the germline gene, which may be a read error.

The germline CDR1 and CDR2 sequences are SGHRS and YFSETQ. CDR3 length: 15 amino acids. The TCR sequence derives from a woman between 50 and 59 years old in good health and CMV-seropositive. The chain carries TRBV5-1 and TRBJ2-5; 8 bases align to TRBD1. Sequenced input: PBMCs. In DNA form, the CDR3 reads TGCGCCAGCAGCTGGACAGGGCTCACAAAAGAGGCCCAGTACTTC. This gives the protein CASSWTGLTKEAQYF. Variable domain in full (rest from reference TRBV5-1 and TRBJ2-5): KAGVTQTPRYLIKTRGQQVTLSCSPISGHRSVSWYQQTPGQGLQFLFEYFSETQRNKGNFPGRFSGRQFSNSRSEMNVSTLELGDSALYLCASSWTGLTKEAQYFGPGTRLLVL.